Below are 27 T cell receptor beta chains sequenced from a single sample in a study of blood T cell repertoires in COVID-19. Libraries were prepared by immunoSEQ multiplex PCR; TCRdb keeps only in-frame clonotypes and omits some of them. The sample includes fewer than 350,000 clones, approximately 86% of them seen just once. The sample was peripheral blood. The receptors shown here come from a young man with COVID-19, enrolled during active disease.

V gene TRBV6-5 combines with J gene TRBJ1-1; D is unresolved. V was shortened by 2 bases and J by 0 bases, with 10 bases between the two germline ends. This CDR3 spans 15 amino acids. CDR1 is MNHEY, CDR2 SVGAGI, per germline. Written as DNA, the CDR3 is TGTGCCAGCAGTTACGGAGGGAACTTGAACACTGAAGCTTTCTTT. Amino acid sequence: CASSYGGNLNTEAFF.

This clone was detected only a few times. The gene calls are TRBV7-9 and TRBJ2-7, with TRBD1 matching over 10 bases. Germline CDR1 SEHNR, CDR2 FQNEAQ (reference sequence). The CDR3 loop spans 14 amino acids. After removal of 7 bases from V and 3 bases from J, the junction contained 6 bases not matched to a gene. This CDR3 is CASNGQGGIYEQYF. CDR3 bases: TGTGCCAGCAACGGACAGGGGGGGATCTACGAGCAGTACTTC.

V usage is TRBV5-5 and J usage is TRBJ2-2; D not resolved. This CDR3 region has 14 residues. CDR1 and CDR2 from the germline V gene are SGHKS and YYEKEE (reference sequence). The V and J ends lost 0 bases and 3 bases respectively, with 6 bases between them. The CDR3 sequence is CASSLDEYTGELFF. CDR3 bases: TGTGCCAGCAGCTTGGACGAGTACACCGGGGAGCTGTTTTTT. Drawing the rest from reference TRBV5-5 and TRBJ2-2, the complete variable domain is DAGVTQSPTHLIKTRGQQVTLRCSPISGHKSVSWYQQVLGQGPQFIFQYYEKEERGRGNFPDRFSARQFPNYSSELNVNALLLGDSALYLCASSLDEYTGELFFGEGSRLTVL.

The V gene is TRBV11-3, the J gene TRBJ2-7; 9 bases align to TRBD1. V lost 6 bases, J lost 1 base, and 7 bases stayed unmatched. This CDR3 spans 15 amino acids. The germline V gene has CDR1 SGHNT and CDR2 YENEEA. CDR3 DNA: TGTGCCAGCAGTCCCGGGACAGGGTCGTCCTACGAGCAGTACTTC. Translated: CASSPGTGSSYEQYF.

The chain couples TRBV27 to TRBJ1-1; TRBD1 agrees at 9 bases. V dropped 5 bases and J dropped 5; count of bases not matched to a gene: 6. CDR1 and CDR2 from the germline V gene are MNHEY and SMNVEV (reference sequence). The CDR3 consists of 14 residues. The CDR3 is CASSRTGAGTEAFF. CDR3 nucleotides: TGTGCCAGCAGTCGGACAGGGGCGGGAACTGAAGCTTTCTTT.

In DNA, the CDR3 is TGTGCCAGCAGCCTCACATGGGCAGGGGGCGTCGACCGTGTTGAAGCTTTCTTT. It encodes CASSLTWAGGVDRVEAFF. The V call is TRBV21-1, the J call TRBJ1-1; TRBD1, the table's D call, was not compared with the DNA. TRBV21-1 is a pseudogene locus. The CDR3 loop spans 18 amino acids.

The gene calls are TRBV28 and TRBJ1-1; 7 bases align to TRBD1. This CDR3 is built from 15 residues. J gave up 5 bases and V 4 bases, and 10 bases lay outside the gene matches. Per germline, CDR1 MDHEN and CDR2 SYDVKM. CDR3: CASSSPTGMGTEAFF. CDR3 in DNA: TGTGCCAGCAGTTCCCCGACAGGGATGGGGACTGAAGCTTTCTTT.

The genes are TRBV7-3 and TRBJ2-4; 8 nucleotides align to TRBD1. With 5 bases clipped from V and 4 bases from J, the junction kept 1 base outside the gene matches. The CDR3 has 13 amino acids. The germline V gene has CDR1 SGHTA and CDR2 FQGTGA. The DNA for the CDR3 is TGTGCCAGCAGCCGGGACAGGAAAAACATTCAGTACTTC. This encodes CASSRDRKNIQYF.

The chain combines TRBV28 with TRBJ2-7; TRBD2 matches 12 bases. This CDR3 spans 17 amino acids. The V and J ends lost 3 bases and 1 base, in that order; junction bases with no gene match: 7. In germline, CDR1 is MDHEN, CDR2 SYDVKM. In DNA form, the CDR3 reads TGTGCCAGCAGTTTTGGACTAGCGGGGAGTAAGTCCTACGAGCAGTACTTC. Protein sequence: CASSFGLAGSKSYEQYF.

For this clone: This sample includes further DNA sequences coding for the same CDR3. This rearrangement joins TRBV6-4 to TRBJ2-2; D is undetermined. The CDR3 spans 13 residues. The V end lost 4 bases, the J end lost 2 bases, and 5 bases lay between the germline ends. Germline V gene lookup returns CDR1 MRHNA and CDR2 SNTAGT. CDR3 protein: CASSAGNTGELFF. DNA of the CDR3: TGTGCCAGCAGTGCGGGTAACACCGGGGAGCTGTTTTTT.

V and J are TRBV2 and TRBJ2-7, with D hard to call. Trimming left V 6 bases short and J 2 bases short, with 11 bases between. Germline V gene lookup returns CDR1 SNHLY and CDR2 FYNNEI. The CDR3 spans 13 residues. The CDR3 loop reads CASRVRLTYEQYF. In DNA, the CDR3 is TGTGCCAGCAGGGTCAGGCTAACCTACGAGCAGTACTTC.

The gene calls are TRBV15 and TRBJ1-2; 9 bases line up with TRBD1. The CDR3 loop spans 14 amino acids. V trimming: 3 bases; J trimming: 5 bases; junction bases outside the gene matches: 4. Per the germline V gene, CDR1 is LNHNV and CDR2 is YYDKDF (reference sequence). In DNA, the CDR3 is TGTGCCACCAGCAGCGGGACAGGGCCTTATGGCTACACCTTC. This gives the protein CATSSGTGPYGYTF.

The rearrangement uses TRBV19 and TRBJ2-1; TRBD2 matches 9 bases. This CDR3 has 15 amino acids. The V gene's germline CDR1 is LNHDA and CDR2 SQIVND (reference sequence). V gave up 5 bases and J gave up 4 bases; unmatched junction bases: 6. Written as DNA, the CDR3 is TGTGCCAGTAGTTCCCTAGCGGGGAGATACAATGAGCAGTTCTTC. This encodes CASSSLAGRYNEQFF.

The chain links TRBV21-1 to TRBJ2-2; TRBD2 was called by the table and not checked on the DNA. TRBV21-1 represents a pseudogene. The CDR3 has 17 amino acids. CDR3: CASTKALAGGPSGELFF. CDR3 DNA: TGTGCCAGCACCAAAGCGCTAGCGGGGGGGCCGTCGGGGGAGCTGTTTTTT.

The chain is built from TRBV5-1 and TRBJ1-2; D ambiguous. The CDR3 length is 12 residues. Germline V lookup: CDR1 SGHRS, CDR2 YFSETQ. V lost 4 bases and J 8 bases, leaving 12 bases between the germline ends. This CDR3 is CASSLQEGGYTF. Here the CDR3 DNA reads TGCGCCAGCAGCCTTCAGGAGGGCGGCTACACCTTC.

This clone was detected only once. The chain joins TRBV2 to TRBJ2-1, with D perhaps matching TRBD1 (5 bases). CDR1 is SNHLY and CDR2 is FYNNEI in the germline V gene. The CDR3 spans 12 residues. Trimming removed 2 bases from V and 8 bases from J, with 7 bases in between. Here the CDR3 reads CASSEIGDEQFF. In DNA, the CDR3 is TGTGCCAGCAGTGAAATAGGGGATGAGCAGTTCTTC.

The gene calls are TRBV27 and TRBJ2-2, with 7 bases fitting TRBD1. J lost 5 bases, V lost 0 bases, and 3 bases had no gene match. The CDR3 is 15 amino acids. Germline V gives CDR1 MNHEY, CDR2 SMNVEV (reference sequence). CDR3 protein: CASSLSGTVTGELFF. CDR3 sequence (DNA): TGTGCCAGCAGTTTATCCGGGACAGTTACCGGGGAGCTGTTTTTT.

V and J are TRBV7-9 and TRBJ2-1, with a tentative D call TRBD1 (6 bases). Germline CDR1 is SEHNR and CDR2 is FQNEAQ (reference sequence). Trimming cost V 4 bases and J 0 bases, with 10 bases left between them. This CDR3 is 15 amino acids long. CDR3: CASSSRQDSYNEQFF. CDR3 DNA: TGTGCCAGCAGCTCTCGACAGGACTCCTACAATGAGCAGTTCTTC.

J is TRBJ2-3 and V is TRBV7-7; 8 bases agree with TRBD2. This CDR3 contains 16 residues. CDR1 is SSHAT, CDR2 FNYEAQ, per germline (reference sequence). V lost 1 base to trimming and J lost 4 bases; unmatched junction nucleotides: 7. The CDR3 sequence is CASSLGPGGPADTQYF. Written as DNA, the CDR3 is TGTGCCAGCAGCTTAGGTCCGGGAGGGCCCGCAGATACGCAGTATTTT.

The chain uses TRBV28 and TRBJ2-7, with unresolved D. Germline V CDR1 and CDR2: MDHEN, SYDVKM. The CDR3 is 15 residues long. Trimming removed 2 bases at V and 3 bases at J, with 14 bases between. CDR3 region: CASSLRPEDYYEQYF. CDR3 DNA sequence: TGTGCCAGCAGTTTACGTCCAGAAGATTACTACGAGCAGTACTTC.

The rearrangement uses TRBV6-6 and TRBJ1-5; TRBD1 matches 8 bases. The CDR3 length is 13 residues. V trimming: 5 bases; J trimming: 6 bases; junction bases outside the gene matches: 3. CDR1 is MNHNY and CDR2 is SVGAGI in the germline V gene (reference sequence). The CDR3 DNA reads TGTGCCAGCAGTGAGACAGGGGTTCAGCCCCAGCATTTT. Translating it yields CASSETGVQPQHF.

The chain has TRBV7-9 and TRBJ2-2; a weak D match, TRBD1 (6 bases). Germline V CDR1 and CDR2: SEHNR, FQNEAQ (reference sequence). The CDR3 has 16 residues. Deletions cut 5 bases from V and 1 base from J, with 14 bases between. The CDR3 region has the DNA TGTGCCAGCAGCAAACCCGGGACAAGGAACACCGGGGAGCTGTTTTTT. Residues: CASSKPGTRNTGELFF.

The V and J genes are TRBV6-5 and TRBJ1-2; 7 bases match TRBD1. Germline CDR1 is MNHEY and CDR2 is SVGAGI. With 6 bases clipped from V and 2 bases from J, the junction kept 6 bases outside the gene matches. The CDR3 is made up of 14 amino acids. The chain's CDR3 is CASSETGFNYGYTF. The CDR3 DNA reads TGTGCCAGCAGCGAGACAGGGTTCAACTATGGCTACACCTTC.

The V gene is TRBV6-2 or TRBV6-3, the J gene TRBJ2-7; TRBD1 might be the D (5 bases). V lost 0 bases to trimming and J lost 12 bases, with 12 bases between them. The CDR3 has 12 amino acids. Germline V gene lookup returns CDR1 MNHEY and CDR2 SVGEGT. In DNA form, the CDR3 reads TGTGCCAGCAGTTACTCGCAGGGTAGGCGGTACTTC. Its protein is CASSYSQGRRYF.

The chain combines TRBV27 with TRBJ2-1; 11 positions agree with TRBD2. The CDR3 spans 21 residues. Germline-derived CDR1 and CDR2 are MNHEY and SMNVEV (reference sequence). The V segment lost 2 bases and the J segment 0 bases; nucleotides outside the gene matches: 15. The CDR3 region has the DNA TGTGCCAGCAGTTTACGGTCCCCGGGGCTAGCGGGAGGAAGCTCCTACAATGAGCAGTTCTTC. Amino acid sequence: CASSLRSPGLAGGSSYNEQFF.

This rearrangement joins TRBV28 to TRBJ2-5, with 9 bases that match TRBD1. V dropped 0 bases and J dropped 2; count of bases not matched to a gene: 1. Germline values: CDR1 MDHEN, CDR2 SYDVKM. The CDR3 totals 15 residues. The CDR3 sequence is CASSLWGTGQETQYF. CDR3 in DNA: TGTGCCAGCAGTTTATGGGGGACAGGGCAAGAGACCCAGTACTTC.

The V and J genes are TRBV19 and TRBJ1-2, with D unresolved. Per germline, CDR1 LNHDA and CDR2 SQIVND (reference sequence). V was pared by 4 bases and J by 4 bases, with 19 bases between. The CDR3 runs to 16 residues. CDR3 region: CASSNPLRGAGYGYTF. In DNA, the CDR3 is TGTGCCAGTAGTAACCCTCTGCGGGGTGCCGGCTATGGCTACACCTTC.